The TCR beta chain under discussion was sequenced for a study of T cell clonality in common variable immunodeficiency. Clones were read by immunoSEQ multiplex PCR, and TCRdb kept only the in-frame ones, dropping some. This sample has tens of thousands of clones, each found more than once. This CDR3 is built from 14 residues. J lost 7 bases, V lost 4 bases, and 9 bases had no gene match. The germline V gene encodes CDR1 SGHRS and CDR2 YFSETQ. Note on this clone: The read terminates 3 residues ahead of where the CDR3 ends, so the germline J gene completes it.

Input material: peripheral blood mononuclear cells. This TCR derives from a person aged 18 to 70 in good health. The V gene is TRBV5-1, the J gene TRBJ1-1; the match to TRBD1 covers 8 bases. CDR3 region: CASSRNRGTDEAFF. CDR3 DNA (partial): TGCGCCAGCAGCAGAAACAGGGGGACTGATGAA.